This TCR beta chain is from a study of blood T cell repertoires in COVID-19. Study at large: The analysed material was cDNA or gDNA that came from T cells, B-cell-depleted T cells, or PBMCs.

V shed 0 bases and J 6 bases; nucleotides not matched to a gene: 4. Germline CDR1 reads LGHDT; CDR2 reads YNNKEL (reference sequence). This CDR3 has 16 residues. Clones were read by immunoSEQ multiplex PCR, and TCRdb kept only the in-frame ones, dropping some. Of under 350,000 clones detected, approximately 85% appear once; the ten largest clones hold approximately 9.9%. The V gene is TRBV3-1 (or the pseudogene TRBV3-2), the J gene TRBJ2-1, with 11 bases matching TRBD2. Sequenced sample: peripheral blood. The origin of this receptor is a woman aged 70-85 years with acute or convalescent COVID-19. The CDR3 loop reads CASSQEGLAAPNEQFF. CDR3 in DNA: TGTGCCAGCAGCCAAGAGGGACTAGCGGCGCCCAATGAGCAGTTCTTC.